Listed here is a single T cell receptor beta chain. Generated by immunoSEQ multiplex PCR, the TCRdb table keeps only in-frame clones and is missing some. The sample includes around 300,000 clones, about 83% of them seen just once. The sample belongs to a study of blood T cell repertoires in COVID-19. Study-level information: PBMCs, B-cell-depleted T cells, or T cells were the source of the cDNA or gDNA that made up the material.

The CDR3 spans 14 residues. With 6 bases clipped from V and 15 bases from J, the junction kept 12 bases outside the gene matches. The V gene's germline CDR1 is MNHEY and CDR2 SVGAGI. This chain uses TRBV6-5 with TRBJ1-6, with 9 bases aligning to TRBD1. The sample taken for sequencing was peripheral blood. This receptor was taken from a man aged 25-40 years with active or convalescent COVID-19. In DNA form, the CDR3 reads TGTGCCAGCAGAGGAGGGACAGGGTTTATGGTCCTCCACTTT. This translates into CASRGGTGFMVLHF.